The 14 T cell receptor beta chains below come from one sample, sequenced in a study of PD-L1 blockade in urothelial cancer. Using immunoSEQ multiplex PCR, the repertoire was profiled, and TCRdb retains in-frame clones only, with some absent. The sample has about 45,000 clones; less than 95% are singletons. The time point here: peripheral blood 6 weeks after treatment start. Sequencing used PBMCs, obtained around atezolizumab (anti-PD-L1) treatment. All receptors come from a man aged 65-85 years with urothelial cancer.

This rearrangement joins TRBV6-4 to TRBJ2-3; 14 bases agree with TRBD2. CDR1 MRHNA and CDR2 SNTAGT come from the germline V gene. The CDR3 spans 18 residues. The V segment lost 6 bases and the J segment 3 bases; nucleotides outside the gene matches: 11. CDR3 loop: CASSPIAGTSGSTDTQYF. CDR3 DNA sequence: TGTGCCAGCAGCCCAATCGCCGGGACTAGCGGGAGTACAGATACGCAGTATTTT.

The J gene is TRBJ2-3, the V gene TRBV28; no reliable D call. Germline CDR1 reads MDHEN; CDR2 reads SYDVKM. CDR3 length: 13 amino acids. V was cut by 3 bases and J by 3 bases, with 7 bases left in between. CDR3 in amino acids: CASSLAVTDTQYF. In nucleotides, the CDR3 is TGTGCCAGCAGTTTGGCGGTTACAGATACGCAGTATTTT.

This clone occurred once. This chain uses TRBV7-9 with TRBJ2-7; D is unclear. The V and J ends lost 5 bases and 2 bases respectively, with 7 bases between them. In germline, CDR1 is SEHNR, CDR2 FQNEAQ (reference sequence). CDR3 size: 12 residues. The chain's CDR3 is CASSVQAYEQYF. The DNA of the CDR3 is TGTGCCAGCAGCGTGCAGGCCTACGAGCAGTACTTC.

The chain uses TRBV28 and TRBJ2-3; 7 positions agree with TRBD2. Unmatched junction bases numbered 5, after V lost 10 bases and J lost 1 base. Germline CDR1 is MDHEN and CDR2 is SYDVKM. CDR3 size: 13 residues. The CDR3 spells CATQRDRTDTQYF. The CDR3 region has the DNA TGTGCCACTCAGCGGGATCGCACAGATACGCAGTATTTT.

There are a few counts of this clone. The chain recombines TRBV6-1 with TRBJ2-5, with TRBD1 identical over 7 bases. This CDR3 comprises 15 residues. Trimming at V came to 5 bases and at J to 5 bases, leaving 11 bases not matched to a gene. Germline V gene sequence: CDR1 MNHNS, CDR2 SASEGT. The CDR3, as DNA: TGTGCCAGCAGTTTTTCAACAGGGGCTTTGGAGACCCAGTACTTC. This gives the protein CASSFSTGALETQYF.

This chain links TRBV14 with TRBJ2-1; D gene unclear. The CDR3 sequence is 10 residues long. From germline, CDR1 is SGHDN and CDR2 FVKESK. V shed 10 bases and J shed 7 bases, with 8 bases lying between them. The CDR3 reads CATLRNEQFF. In DNA, the CDR3 is TGTGCCACCCTCCGGAATGAGCAGTTCTTC.

This clone appeared once. The CDR3 reads CASSRDRYSNQPQHF. In nucleotides, the CDR3 is TGTGCCAGCAGTCGGGACAGATATAGCAATCAGCCCCAGCATTTT. V and J are TRBV28 and TRBJ1-5, with TRBD1 matching over 7 bases. The CDR3 length is 15 residues. The germline gives CDR1 MDHEN, CDR2 SYDVKM. Unmatched junction bases numbered 4, after V lost 5 bases and J lost 0 bases.

The J gene is TRBJ1-3, the V gene TRBV28; the match to TRBD1 covers 11 bases. After removal of 5 bases from V and 5 bases from J, the junction contained 8 bases not matched to a gene. Germline V gene sequence: CDR1 MDHEN, CDR2 SYDVKM. The CDR3 is 16 amino acids. The CDR3 is CASSTSSDRGRNTIYF. For the CDR3, the DNA is TGTGCCAGCAGTACCAGCTCGGACAGGGGGCGAAACACCATATATTTT. Drawing the rest from reference TRBV28 and TRBJ1-3, the complete variable domain is DVKVTQSSRYLVKRTGEKVFLECVQDMDHENMFWYRQDPGLGLRLIYFSYDVKMKEKGDIPEGYSVSREKKERFSLILESASTNQTSMYLCASSTSSDRGRNTIYFGEGSWLTVV.

This rearrangement joins TRBV28 to TRBJ1-5; 7 bases agree with TRBD1. The CDR3 is made up of 16 amino acids. Germline V gene lookup returns CDR1 MDHEN and CDR2 SYDVKM. V dropped 6 bases and J dropped 1; count of bases not matched to a gene: 9. CDR3 in amino acids: CASRKTGRGSNQPQHF. The CDR3 nucleotides are TGTGCCAGCAGGAAGACAGGGAGAGGGAGCAATCAGCCCCAGCATTTT.

The chain links TRBV7-6 to TRBJ1-4; D may be TRBD1 (6 bases). Germline lookup yields CDR1 SGHVS and CDR2 FNYEAQ. The CDR3 runs to 14 residues. V lost 7 bases, J lost 5 bases, and 14 bases lay in between. CDR3 protein: CASTSTGRNEKLFF. The CDR3 DNA reads TGTGCCAGCACGTCGACAGGACGAAATGAAAAACTGTTTTTT.

This chain connects TRBV6-5 to TRBJ1-1, with D possibly TRBD1 on 6 matching bases. Trimming shortened V by 6 bases and J by 1 base, and 15 bases separated the two germline ends. The CDR3 spans 15 residues. The germline gives CDR1 MNHEY, CDR2 SVGAGI. The chain's CDR3 is CASRDPSGANTEAFF. CDR3 in DNA: TGTGCCAGCAGGGACCCTTCAGGGGCGAACACTGAAGCTTTCTTT.

This clone is a singleton in its sample. The chain recombines TRBV6-1 with TRBJ1-6; 8 bases are shared with TRBD1. Trimming cost V 5 bases and J 8 bases; bases outside gene matches: 5. This CDR3 comprises 14 residues. Germline V gives CDR1 MNHNS, CDR2 SASEGT. The CDR3 nucleotides read TGTGCCAGCAGTTTACAGGGGGTGGATTCACCCCTCCACTTT. Amino acids: CASSLQGVDSPLHF.

The chain combines TRBV4-1 with TRBJ2-1, with D perhaps TRBD1 (7 bases). V was pared by 0 bases and J by 4 bases, with 13 bases between. CDR3 size: 16 residues. The germline gives CDR1 MGHRA, CDR2 YSYEKL. CDR3 sequence: CASSQDGAGGYNEQFF. The CDR3 DNA reads TGCGCCAGCAGCCAAGACGGCGCAGGGGGGTACAATGAGCAGTTCTTC.

This clone was recorded only once. The chain employs TRBV28 and TRBJ2-1; D remains unclear. This CDR3 is 14 amino acids long. The germline CDR1 and CDR2 sequences are MDHEN and SYDVKM. Trimming shortened V by 7 bases and J by 0 bases, and 10 bases separated the two germline ends. The DNA for the CDR3 is TGTGCCAGCAAGAGCGATAGCTCCTACAATGAGCAGTTCTTC. This sequence encodes CASKSDSSYNEQFF.